This T cell receptor beta chain was captured by sequencing in a study of control samples from healthy donors and cancer patients. Produced via immunoSEQ multiplex PCR; TCRdb's table is partial and in-frame only. The sample data list approximately 190,000 clones. The sequenced material came from blood. This TCR came from a woman aged 25 to 39 in good health.

The DNA of the CDR3 is TGTGCCACCCGCGCATCCATGAACACTGAAGCTTTCTTT. Protein sequence: CATRASMNTEAFF. The genes are TRBV10-3 and TRBJ1-1; D uncertain. The CDR3 has 13 residues. Germline V CDR1 and CDR2: ENHRY, SYGVKD. V was pared by 10 bases and J by 0 bases, with 12 bases between.